Each of the 14 T cell receptor beta chains below was sequenced from the same sample in a study of post-analysis software for immune sequencing data. cDNA libraries of TCR beta carried unique molecular identifiers. TCRdb fed the PCR reads into MiXCR, producing one record per CDR3 protein. The sample shows hundreds of thousands of distinct CDR3 sequences, approximately 57% of them seen only once. These receptors are not linked to any known antigen. Overall study findings and caveats: Relative to controls, patients had a handful of TRBV segments at higher frequency, with TRBV5-6, TRBV5-1 and TRBV20-1 among these.

Material: blood. All receptors derive from a girl aged 5-17 years with multiple sclerosis.

A few counts support this clonotype. The gene calls are TRBV12-3 or TRBV12-4 and TRBJ2-4, with TRBD2 matching 8 bases. The J segment lost 8 bases and the V segment lost 8 bases, leaving 5 bases of the junction unmatched. This CDR3 is built from 12 residues. The CDR3 reads CASRGGGDIQYF. The CDR3 region has the DNA TGTGCCAGCCGGGGGGGCGGTGACATTCAGTACTTC.

The rearrangement uses TRBV20-1 and TRBJ1-2; D call uncertain. This CDR3 comprises 12 residues. V lost 3 bases, J lost 4 bases, and 9 bases lay in between. Germline CDR1 reads DFQATT; CDR2 reads SNEGSKA (reference sequence). The DNA of the CDR3 is TGCAGTGCTAGCCACTCAGCCTATGGCTACACCTTC. Encoded protein: CSASHSAYGYTF.

In its sample, this clonotype was seen once. V and J are TRBV12-3 or TRBV12-4 and TRBJ1-2; the D is unclear. V lost 8 bases and J 3 bases, leaving 16 bases between the germline ends. The CDR3 runs to 14 residues. CDR3 region: CASESVPPHYGYTF. Here the CDR3 DNA reads TGTGCCAGCGAATCAGTCCCCCCTCACTATGGCTACACCTTC.

As regards this clonotype: One end of the junction does not line up with germline, which may come from a read error. V usage is TRBV3-1 and J usage is TRBJ2-7; no clear D. Germline V gene sequence: CDR1 LGHDT, CDR2 YNNKEL (reference sequence). The CDR3 spans 12 residues. The CDR3 region is CASSQDSHEQYF. The CDR3, as DNA: TGTGCCAGCAGCCAAGACTCCCACGAGCAGTACTTC.

The rearrangement links TRBV6-4 to TRBJ2-7; maybe TRBD1 (5 bases). Germline assignment: CDR1 MRHNA and CDR2 SNTAGT. The CDR3 sequence is 13 residues long. The V and J ends lost 4 bases and 2 bases respectively, with 9 bases between them. The CDR3 bases are TGTGCCAGCAGTGCAGACAGAACCTACGAGCAGTACTTC. This sequence encodes CASSADRTYEQYF.

This clonotype was detected only a few times. The chain combines TRBV5-1 with TRBJ2-1; 9 nucleotides line up with TRBD1. Germline V gene data show CDR1 as SGHRS and CDR2 as YFSETQ. The CDR3 is made up of 15 amino acids. The V segment lost 4 bases and the J segment 6 bases; nucleotides outside the gene matches: 8. The CDR3 is CASSLGQGIPNEQFF. The CDR3 DNA is TGCGCCAGCAGCCTCGGACAGGGGATCCCCAATGAGCAGTTCTTC.

The chain links TRBV7-2 to TRBJ2-1; TRBD1 aligns across 7 bases. The CDR3 extends over 16 amino acids. J gave up 2 bases and V 5 bases, and 9 bases lay outside the gene matches. CDR1 and CDR2 from the germline V gene are SGHTA and FQGNSA. CDR3 sequence: CASSINRDSAYNEQFF. The CDR3 region has the DNA TGTGCCAGCAGCATTAACCGGGACAGCGCCTACAATGAGCAGTTCTTC.

The chain uses TRBV10-3 and TRBJ1-5; TRBD1 is a possible D gene (5 bases). The length of the CDR3 is 14 residues. Germline CDR1 ENHRY, CDR2 SYGVKD. V was clipped by 5 bases and J by 9 bases, with 17 bases between them. The chain's CDR3 is CAISQPPGQGPQHF. CDR3 sequence (DNA): TGTGCCATCAGTCAACCACCCGGTCAGGGGCCCCAGCATTTT.

The chain joins TRBV5-1 to TRBJ2-1; 9 bases match TRBD1. The CDR3 consists of 16 residues. The germline CDR1 and CDR2 sequences are SGHRS and YFSETQ. V dropped 5 bases and J dropped 4; count of bases not matched to a gene: 10. The CDR3 bases are TGCGCCAGCAGTGTTGATGGGACAGGGCGATACAATGAGCAGTTCTTC. Translation: CASSVDGTGRYNEQFF.

The sample holds one count of this clonotype. The chain is built from TRBV10-3 and TRBJ2-1; D unclear. Germline V gene data show CDR1 as ENHRY and CDR2 as SYGVKD. The CDR3 totals 14 residues. Trimming cost V 6 bases and J 4 bases, with 13 bases left between them. The CDR3 nucleotides are TGTGCCATCAGCTCCTCGACTCGTTACAATGAGCAGTTCTTC. Translated, it gives CAISSSTRYNEQFF.

The J gene is TRBJ2-5, the V gene TRBV6-2 or TRBV6-3; weak D call: TRBD1 (6 bases). V was pared by 6 bases and J by 4 bases, with 15 bases between. This CDR3 spans 14 amino acids. Germline loops: CDR1 MNHEY, CDR2 SVGEGT. CDR3 amino acids: CASSQTGTRETQYF. DNA of the CDR3: TGTGCCAGCAGCCAAACCGGGACAAGAGAGACCCAGTACTTC.

This chain links TRBV6-5 with TRBJ2-3, with D unclear. The germline CDR1 and CDR2 sequences are MNHEY and SVGAGI. The CDR3 contains 16 residues. Trimming removed 1 base at V and 4 bases at J, with 15 bases between. CDR3 DNA sequence: TGTGCCAGCAGTTACTACAGCTCTTTTGGGCCAGATACGCAGTATTTT. This sequence encodes CASSYYSSFGPDTQYF.

The chain is built from TRBV27 and TRBJ2-7; weak D call: TRBD2 (5 bases). The germline V gene encodes CDR1 MNHEY and CDR2 SMNVEV (reference sequence). This CDR3 has 12 amino acids. V lost 8 bases and J lost 1, with 9 bases in between. CDR3 amino acids: CASQRGSYEQYF. The CDR3 coding sequence is TGTGCCAGCCAACGGGGATCCTACGAGCAGTACTTC.

In nucleotides, the CDR3 is TGTGCCATCAGGCCCGGGACCTCCAGCTCCTACAATGAGCAGTTCTTC. Its protein is CAIRPGTSSSYNEQFF. The chain uses TRBV10-3 and TRBJ2-1; the D gene could be TRBD1 or TRBD2 (5 bases each). This CDR3 comprises 16 residues. The germline gives CDR1 ENHRY, CDR2 SYGVKD. Trimming removed 6 bases at V and 0 bases at J, with 15 bases between.